This is a list of T cell receptor beta chains from one sample in a study of T cells expressing NK-cell markers. Reprocessing the 5' RACE reads, TCRdb reports a single entry for every CDR3 protein and omits DNA. Its table records about 260,000 distinct CDR3 sequences. The material sequenced was blood T cells: a sorted CD56 or NKG2C T cell subset, CD4+ or CD8+ T cells, or bulk PBMC T cells (not recorded which). The receptors come from a woman between 18 and 70 years old in good health. The CDR3 runs from the conserved cysteine through the conserved F or W.

J gene,V gene,CDR3 protein
TRBJ1-2,TRBV6-2/TRBV6-3,CASSESYYGYTF
TRBJ1-6,TRBV6-2/TRBV6-3,CASSQAGTGNNSPLHF
TRBJ1-2,TRBV29-1,CSVGDGYGYTF
TRBJ2-3,TRBV29-1,CSIQRTGISTDTQYF
TRBJ2-1,TRBV24-1,CATCDILAGELNEQFF
TRBJ1-2,TRBV9,CASSDPGGVSGYGYTF
TRBJ2-1,TRBV24-1,CATSDLTNGEQFF
TRBJ2-5,TRBV5-1,CASRGRAIETQYF
TRBJ1-4,TRBV21-1,CASSKVREGEKLFF
TRBJ2-7,TRBV5-1,CASSAGPRGSSYEQYF
TRBJ2-3,TRBV7-2,CASSQGPAGVQYF
TRBJ2-5,TRBV12-3/TRBV12-4,CASSLWQVGETQYF
TRBJ1-1,TRBV20-1,CSSRVGQFTEAFF
TRBJ2-1,TRBV3-1,CASSQGKSSYNEQFF
TRBJ1-2,TRBV5-5,CASTLDGGNFYGYTF
TRBJ2-7,TRBV7-2,CASSSTGTKYEQYF
TRBJ2-2,TRBV11-2,CASSFRTGSATGELFF
TRBJ2-3,TRBV20-1,CSARVREGNTDTQYF
TRBJ2-4,TRBV7-2,CASSLGSATAKNIQYF
TRBJ2-6,TRBV25-1,CASSEGAGKTSGANVLTF
TRBJ1-6,TRBV7-3,CASSHSYNSPLHF
TRBJ1-2,TRBV29-1,CSAEGGPGLDYGYTF
TRBJ2-1,TRBV12-5,CASGLALGDRPYNEQFF
TRBJ2-3,TRBV29-1,CSVAARGTGHDTQYF
TRBJ2-4,TRBV11-2,CASSITRGAKNIQYF
TRBJ1-2,TRBV6-5,CASSSGPPGGYGYTF